The next 5 T cell receptor beta chains were all read from a single sample in a study of cytomegalovirus exposure and HLA in healthy donors. The PCR made use of 60 Vbeta and 13 Jbeta primers. Libraries were prepared by immunoSEQ multiplex PCR; TCRdb keeps only in-frame clonotypes and omits some of them. This sample lists 35,000 to 45,000 clones; its ten largest clones have 3% to 4%. Sequences were obtained from PBMCs. These receptors were collected from a woman aged 25 to 39 in good health and CMV-seropositive.

This chain joins TRBV20-1 and TRBJ2-1, with 7 bases that match TRBD2. The CDR3 is made up of 11 amino acids. CDR1 is DFQATT and CDR2 is SNEGSKA in the germline V gene (reference sequence). V gave up 6 bases and J gave up 9 bases; unmatched junction bases: 5. CDR3 coding DNA: TGCAGTGCCCCGAGCGGGGTTGAGCAGTTCTTC. Protein product: CSAPSGVEQFF.

This CDR3 reads CASSLGGAGANVLTF. The DNA for the CDR3 is TGCGCCAGCAGCTTAGGGGGCGCTGGGGCCAACGTCCTGACTTTC. V and J are TRBV5-1 and TRBJ2-6; 7 positions agree with TRBD1. V dropped 2 bases and J dropped 2; count of bases not matched to a gene: 1. CDR3 length: 15 amino acids. Germline-derived CDR1 and CDR2 are SGHRS and YFSETQ.

The J gene is TRBJ2-1, the V gene TRBV5-1; 9 bases line up with TRBD2. J was trimmed by 0 bases and V by 4 bases; bases with no gene match: 8. This CDR3 region has 17 residues. Germline V gives CDR1 SGHRS, CDR2 YFSETQ. As DNA, the CDR3 is TGCGCCAGCAGCCTGGCTCGCGGGGGGGCCTCCTACAATGAGCAGTTCTTC. It translates to CASSLARGGASYNEQFF.

The CDR3 DNA reads as TGCAGCGTAGCAGACAGGGGGACAGGAAACACCATATATTTT. Protein product: CSVADRGTGNTIYF. The genes are TRBV29-1 and TRBJ1-3; TRBD1 matches at 9 bases. V shed 6 bases, J shed 4 bases, and the junction held 7 bases outside the gene matches. The V gene's germline CDR1 is SQVTM and CDR2 ANQGSEA. The CDR3 is 14 residues long.

V is TRBV28 and J is TRBJ1-2; 10 positions agree with TRBD1. The CDR3 is 15 residues long. The V gene end was trimmed by 3 bases and the J gene end by 7 bases; junction bases not matched to a gene: 8. Germline V lookup: CDR1 MDHEN, CDR2 SYDVKM. As DNA, the CDR3 is TGTGCCAGCAGTTTCTCAGGGACAGGGGTTTTTGGCTACACCTTC. Protein product: CASSFSGTGVFGYTF.